The 19 T cell receptor beta chains below all came from one sample that was sequenced in a study of PD-1 blockade in classical Hodgkin lymphoma. Documented time point: newly diagnosed, previously untreated cHL patient sample. TCRdb keeps only in-frame clones here, not all; method: immunoSEQ multiplex PCR. In the table there are 45,000 or so clones, under 95% of which are singletons. Sequences were obtained from peripheral blood mononuclear cells (PBMCs). The receptors originated from a human donor with classical Hodgkin lymphoma.

The rearrangement joins TRBV7-3 to TRBJ1-1; no firm D call. Germline V gives CDR1 SGHTA, CDR2 FQGTGA. CDR3 size: 13 residues. The germline V and J ends were trimmed by 4 bases and 4 bases, with 10 bases remaining between them. The CDR3 loop is CASSSTGSTEAFF. The CDR3, as DNA: TGTGCCAGCAGCTCAACCGGAAGCACTGAAGCTTTCTTT.

The genes are TRBV2 and TRBJ2-1; 14 bases align to TRBD2. With V trimmed by 6 bases and J by 6 bases, 1 base remained unmatched. The CDR3 covers 14 residues. CDR1 SNHLY and CDR2 FYNNEI come from the germline V gene. The CDR3 sequence is CASRTSGRANEQFF. In nucleotides, the CDR3 is TGTGCCAGCAGGACTAGCGGGAGGGCCAATGAGCAGTTCTTC.

V usage is TRBV10-2 and J usage is TRBJ2-7; D may correspond to TRBD1 or TRBD2 (5 bases each). The V gene's germline CDR1 is WSHSY and CDR2 SAAADI. The CDR3 is 17 amino acids. V lost 2 bases and J 1 base, leaving 18 bases between the germline ends. CDR3 nucleotides: TGCGCCAGCAGTGAGCCCCCGGGACGACCGAATTCCTACGAGCAGTACGTC. It encodes CASSEPPGRPNSYEQYV.

The CDR3 bases are TGTGCCTGGATCCGGGGACCCACAGGCGGAAACACCATATATTTT. Amino acids: CAWIRGPTGGNTIYF. J is TRBJ1-3 and V is TRBV30; weak D call: TRBD1 (5 bases). This CDR3 is 15 amino acids long. V was clipped by 4 bases and J by 4 bases, with 17 bases between them. The V gene's germline CDR1 is GTSNPN and CDR2 SVGIG (reference sequence). The whole variable domain, remainder taken from reference TRBV30 and TRBJ1-3, is SQTIHQWPATLVQPVGSPLSLECTVEGTSNPNLYWYRQAAGRGLQLLFYSVGIGQISSEVPQNLSASRPQDRQFILSSKKLLLSDSGFYLCAWIRGPTGGNTIYFGEGSWLTVV.

The rearrangement joins TRBV18 to TRBJ2-1, with D hard to call. V was pared by 3 bases and J by 0 bases, with 12 bases between. This CDR3 region has 16 residues. Germline CDR1 KGHSH, CDR2 LQKENI. The CDR3 region has the DNA TGTGCCAGCTCACCGCTAGAGGTTAGCTCCTACAATGAGCAGTTCTTC. It translates to CASSPLEVSSYNEQFF.

This clone has only one observation. The chain carries TRBV2 and TRBJ2-7, with 7 bases identical to TRBD1. CDR3 length: 16 amino acids. V lost 7 bases and J lost 0; bases outside the gene matches: 12. From germline, CDR1 is SNHLY and CDR2 FYNNEI. CDR3 protein: CASKGTAPESSYEQYF. The CDR3 DNA reads as TGTGCCAGCAAGGGGACAGCTCCTGAGTCCTCCTACGAGCAGTACTTC.

V usage is TRBV6-5 and J usage is TRBJ1-2, with D maybe TRBD1 (6 bases). The CDR3 runs to 13 residues. Germline V CDR1 and CDR2: MNHEY, SVGAGI. The ends were cut back, 6 bases at V and 8 bases at J, with 16 bases in the middle. In nucleotides, the CDR3 is TGTGCCAGCAGGGACGACAGGCTGGGGGGCTACACCTTC. This codes for CASRDDRLGGYTF.

The rearrangement joins TRBV19 to TRBJ1-1, with a weak D call TRBD1 (5 bases). Germline CDR1 LNHDA, CDR2 SQIVND (reference sequence). The V gene lost 8 bases and the J gene lost 0 bases, with 13 bases spanning the gap. The CDR3 is 14 amino acids. The CDR3 DNA reads as TGTGCCAGTTGTTGGGGGGGTCTGAACACTGAAGCTTTCTTT. Protein: CASCWGGLNTEAFF.

The chain combines TRBV2 with TRBJ2-1; 11 bases match TRBD2. With V trimmed by 1 base and J by 9 bases, 5 bases remained unmatched. The CDR3 is made up of 15 amino acids. Germline V lookup: CDR1 SNHLY, CDR2 FYNNEI. The CDR3 sequence is CASSEGGLAGVEQFF. The CDR3 DNA is TGTGCCAGCAGTGAAGGCGGACTAGCGGGCGTTGAGCAGTTCTTC.

This chain uses TRBV7-6 with TRBJ2-1, with 7 bases aligning to TRBD2. J was trimmed by 6 bases and V by 5 bases; bases with no gene match: 10. Germline V gene sequence: CDR1 SGHVS, CDR2 FNYEAQ. This CDR3 comprises 15 residues. The CDR3 spells CASSRRAGVSNEQFF. The CDR3 DNA reads TGTGCCAGCAGCCGTAGGGCGGGAGTATCCAATGAGCAGTTCTTC.

The genes are TRBV27 and TRBJ1-1, with 7 bases identical to TRBD1. Germline CDR1 reads MNHEY; CDR2 reads SMNVEV (reference sequence). The V segment lost 5 bases and the J segment 4 bases; nucleotides outside the gene matches: 7. The CDR3 is made up of 14 amino acids. CDR3 in DNA: TGTGCCAGCAGTGTGACAGGGTCGAGCACTGAAGCTTTCTTT. Translating it yields CASSVTGSSTEAFF.

V and J are TRBV5-1 and TRBJ1-1; 7 bases line up with TRBD1. The ends lost 3 bases at V and 1 base at J; junction bases unmatched: 3. The germline V gene encodes CDR1 SGHRS and CDR2 YFSETQ. The CDR3 contains 14 residues. The CDR3 nucleotides are TGCGCCAGCAGCTCGGGACAGACGAACACTGAAGCTTTCTTT. Amino acids: CASSSGQTNTEAFF.

J is TRBJ2-2 and V is TRBV9; tentative D call: TRBD2 (6 bases). The CDR3 spans 16 residues. Trimming took off 4 bases at V and 0 bases at J, with 13 bases between the two ends. The germline V gene encodes CDR1 SGDLS and CDR2 YYNGEE. CDR3 region: CASSPQRAANTGELFF. As DNA, the CDR3 is TGTGCCAGCAGCCCCCAGCGGGCCGCGAACACCGGGGAGCTGTTTTTT.

The chain employs TRBV28 and TRBJ2-2; no firm D call. The CDR3 covers 11 residues. The germline V gene has CDR1 MDHEN and CDR2 SYDVKM. The germline V and J ends were trimmed by 2 bases and 6 bases, with 1 base remaining between them. In DNA, the CDR3 is TGTGCCAGCAGTTTAGCCGGGGAGCTGTTTTTT. Translating it yields CASSLAGELFF. Full variable domain (outside the CDR3, taken from reference TRBV28 and TRBJ2-2): DVKVTQSSRYLVKRTGEKVFLECVQDMDHENMFWYRQDPGLGLRLIYFSYDVKMKEKGDIPEGYSVSREKKERFSLILESASTNQTSMYLCASSLAGELFFGEGSRLTVL.

The chain employs TRBV19 and TRBJ2-1; 8 nucleotides agree with TRBD2. Per the germline V gene, CDR1 is LNHDA and CDR2 is SQIVND (reference sequence). The V and J ends lost 3 bases and 2 bases, in that order; junction bases with no gene match: 3. This CDR3 has 15 residues. DNA of the CDR3: TGTGCCAGTAGTATCGAACTAGCGGCCTACAATGAGCAGTTCTTC. Its translation: CASSIELAAYNEQFF.

The rearrangement joins TRBV5-4 to TRBJ1-2; the match to TRBD1 covers 7 bases. With V trimmed by 4 bases and J by 6 bases, 3 bases remained unmatched. The germline V gene has CDR1 SGHNT and CDR2 YYREEE (reference sequence). The CDR3 totals 12 residues. CDR3 loop: CASSATGNGYTF. The DNA of the CDR3 is TGTGCCAGCAGCGCGACAGGGAATGGCTACACCTTC.

This chain uses TRBV6-6 with TRBJ2-1, with D hard to call. V gave up 0 bases and J gave up 3 bases, with 6 bases separating them. The germline V gene has CDR1 MNHNY and CDR2 SVGAGI (reference sequence). This CDR3 is 14 amino acids long. The CDR3 region is CASSYSVDYNEQFF. The CDR3 region has the DNA TGTGCCAGCAGTTACTCGGTGGACTACAATGAGCAGTTCTTC.

The count of this clone is one. This chain connects TRBV18 to TRBJ1-1; D is possibly TRBD1 (5 bases). Trimming removed 2 bases at V and 7 bases at J, with 14 bases between. The CDR3 spans 14 residues. The V gene's germline CDR1 is KGHSH and CDR2 LQKENI. CDR3: CASSPREGAVEAFF. The CDR3 nucleotides read TGTGCCAGCTCACCAAGGGAAGGGGCGGTTGAAGCTTTCTTT.

The chain links TRBV28 to TRBJ2-7; 12 nucleotides align to TRBD1. This CDR3 region has 16 residues. Germline CDR1 MDHEN, CDR2 SYDVKM. After removal of 2 bases from V and 5 bases from J, the junction contained 7 bases not matched to a gene. The CDR3 DNA is TGTGCCAGCAGTTTACCCGGGACAGGGGGCAATCACGAGCAGTACTTC. Translating gives CASSLPGTGGNHEQYF.